Listed here are 32 T cell receptor beta chains from one sample, sequenced in a study of OX40 agonist ivuxolimab in advanced cancers. TCRdb's table, derived via immunoSEQ multiplex PCR, lists solely in-frame clones and lacks some. The table includes 57,000 or so clones, around 88% detected once. The sequences come from CD4+ or CD8+ T cells sorted from blood, collected in a trial of the OX40 agonist ivuxolimab. These receptor sequences come from an adult with an advanced solid tumor such as melanoma, head and neck, liver or kidney cancer.

V and J are TRBV28 and TRBJ2-2; a weak D match, TRBD2 (7 bases). Germline assignment: CDR1 MDHEN and CDR2 SYDVKM. The length of the CDR3 is 20 residues. Trimming removed 3 bases at V and 1 base at J, with 24 bases between. In DNA, the CDR3 is TGTGCCAGCAGTTTTCCGGGGGGCGTGGGGGACACGAGGAACACCGGGGAGCTGTTTTTT. It translates to CASSFPGGVGDTRNTGELFF.

The chain combines TRBV6-6 with TRBJ2-1; 8 bases agree with TRBD1. The CDR3 runs 15 residues. Germline CDR1 MNHNY, CDR2 SVGAGI (reference sequence). With V trimmed by 5 bases and J by 2 bases, 5 bases remained unmatched. The CDR3 reads CASSNTGGAYNEQFF. Written as DNA, the CDR3 is TGTGCCAGCAGTAACACAGGGGGTGCCTACAATGAGCAGTTCTTC.

This sequence joins TRBV5-4 and TRBJ2-1; 12 bases are a match to TRBD2. Germline lookup yields CDR1 SGHNT and CDR2 YYREEE (reference sequence). This CDR3 contains 16 residues. Trimming at V came to 0 bases and at J to 8 bases, leaving 6 bases not matched to a gene. In DNA, the CDR3 is TGTGCCAGCAGCTTGGCCGCTAGCGGGGGGGATGATGAGCAGTTCTTC. Its translation: CASSLAASGGDDEQFF.

The chain has TRBV5-1 and TRBJ2-7; TRBD2 matches 9 bases. The germline V gene has CDR1 SGHRS and CDR2 YFSETQ. CDR3 length equals 14 residues. V was pared by 5 bases and J by 0 bases, with 3 bases of the junction left unmatched. CDR3 bases: TGCGCCAGCAGAGCTAGCGGGGTCTCCTACGAGCAGTACTTC. It specifies CASRASGVSYEQYF.

The rearrangement links TRBV28 to TRBJ1-4, with D unclear. The V gene lost 4 bases and the J gene lost 0 bases, with 12 bases spanning the gap. The germline V gene encodes CDR1 MDHEN and CDR2 SYDVKM. The CDR3 length is 16 residues. The CDR3 region is CASSSPWVATNEKLFF. CDR3 DNA: TGTGCCAGCAGTTCCCCTTGGGTCGCAACTAATGAAAAACTGTTTTTT. The full variable domain, with the rest looked up from reference TRBV28 and TRBJ1-4, is DVKVTQSSRYLVKRTGEKVFLECVQDMDHENMFWYRQDPGLGLRLIYFSYDVKMKEKGDIPEGYSVSREKKERFSLILESASTNQTSMYLCASSSPWVATNEKLFFGSGTQLSVL.

CDR3 sequence: CASSLDQGTDTQYF. In nucleotides, the CDR3 is TGCGCCAGCAGCTTGGACCAGGGTACAGATACGCAGTATTTT. The V gene is TRBV5-1, the J gene TRBJ2-3, with a possible D match to TRBD1 (5 bases). This CDR3 is built from 14 residues. The germline CDR1 and CDR2 sequences are SGHRS and YFSETQ. Trimming took 0 bases from V and 3 from J, leaving 8 bases between them.

This clone came up once. V usage is TRBV7-9 and J usage is TRBJ2-1; TRBD1 aligns across 8 bases. V lost 4 bases and J lost 1; bases outside the gene matches: 3. The CDR3 extends over 15 amino acids. The germline V gene encodes CDR1 SEHNR and CDR2 FQNEAQ (reference sequence). The CDR3 DNA sequence: TGTGCCAGCAGCTACGGACAGGGATCCTACAATGAGCAGTTCTTC. It specifies CASSYGQGSYNEQFF.

The CDR3 DNA follows: TGTGCCAGCAGGCCGGGACAGGGTGATTCACCCCTCCACTTT. It translates to CASRPGQGDSPLHF. V gene TRBV6-5 combines with J gene TRBJ1-6, with 9 bases lining up with TRBD1. There are 14 residues in the CDR3. The V and J ends lost 6 bases and 8 bases, in that order; junction bases with no gene match: 5. Per the germline V gene, CDR1 is MNHEY and CDR2 is SVGAGI.

This rearrangement joins TRBV10-3 to TRBJ2-7; the D gene is possibly TRBD1 (6 bases). The germline V and J ends were trimmed by 5 bases and 2 bases, with 10 bases remaining between them. CDR3 length equals 13 residues. In germline, CDR1 is ENHRY, CDR2 SYGVKD. The CDR3 nucleotides read TGTGCCATCAGTAAGGACAGCCCCTACGAGCAGTACTTC. This codes for CAISKDSPYEQYF.

The chain recombines TRBV7-9 with TRBJ1-5; no reliable D call. The V and J ends lost 4 bases and 6 bases respectively, with 10 bases between them. The CDR3 runs to 13 residues. Germline-derived CDR1 and CDR2 are SEHNR and FQNEAQ (reference sequence). CDR3 coding DNA: TGTGCCAGCAGCTCCTACGAGGGTCAGCCCCAGCATTTT. It is translated as CASSSYEGQPQHF. Looking up the rest from reference TRBV7-9 and TRBJ1-5 gives the full variable domain: DTGVSQNPRHKITKRGQNVTFRCDPISEHNRLYWYRQTLGQGPEFLTYFQNEAQLEKSRLLSDRFSAERPKGSFSTLEIQRTEQGDSAMYLCASSSYEGQPQHFGDGTRLSIL.

The rearrangement uses TRBV13 and TRBJ2-5, with 7 nucleotides matching TRBD1. The CDR3 length is 14 residues. CDR1 and CDR2 from the germline V gene are PRHDT and FYEKMQ (reference sequence). V lost 6 bases, J lost 5 bases, and 9 bases stayed unmatched. The CDR3 bases are TGTGCCAGCAGTCTAAGGGGGCTCTCGGAGACCCAGTACTTC. It translates to CASSLRGLSETQYF. Supplemented by reference TRBV13 and TRBJ2-5, the full variable domain reads AAGVIQSPRHLIKEKRETATLKCYPIPRHDTVYWYQQGPGQDPQFLISFYEKMQSDKGSIPDRFSAQQFSDYHSELNMSSLELGDSALYFCASSLRGLSETQYFGPGTRLLVL.

The chain recombines TRBV11-2 with TRBJ1-5; D is uncertain. Trimming pared 5 bases from V and 2 bases from J, leaving 13 bases between. Germline loops: CDR1 SGHAT, CDR2 FQNNGV. CDR3 size: 15 residues. CDR3: CASSRSPLGNQPQHF. The CDR3 bases are TGTGCCAGCAGCAGGTCGCCCCTGGGCAATCAGCCCCAGCATTTT.

This clone occurred a few times. The chain joins TRBV14 to TRBJ2-2, with D possibly TRBD1 on 5 matching bases. Germline V gene lookup returns CDR1 SGHDN and CDR2 FVKESK. This CDR3 spans 17 amino acids. Trimming shortened V by 0 bases and J by 2 bases, and 13 bases separated the two germline ends. The CDR3 sequence: CASSQEGLTVNTGELFF. The DNA of the CDR3 is TGTGCCAGCAGCCAAGAAGGGCTGACAGTCAACACCGGGGAGCTGTTTTTT.

The rearrangement joins TRBV7-8 to TRBJ1-5; D is unresolved. Per germline, CDR1 SGHVS and CDR2 FQNEAQ. Deletions cut 5 bases from V and 0 bases from J, with 14 bases between. CDR3 size: 16 residues. CDR3 loop: CASSRRTENSNQPQHF. In DNA form, the CDR3 reads TGTGCCAGCAGCCGACGGACGGAAAATAGCAATCAGCCCCAGCATTTT.

The rearrangement joins TRBV30 to TRBJ1-1; 7 bases are shared with TRBD1. The CDR3 runs to 17 residues. The ends lost 6 bases at V and 0 bases at J; junction bases unmatched: 16. CDR1 is GTSNPN and CDR2 is SVGIG in the germline V gene (reference sequence). This CDR3 reads CACRKGRGEKMNTEAFF. The CDR3 DNA reads as TGTGCCTGCCGTAAAGGCAGGGGGGAAAAAATGAACACTGAAGCTTTCTTT. Full variable domain (remainder filled in from reference TRBV30 and TRBJ1-1): SQTIHQWPATLVQPVGSPLSLECTVEGTSNPNLYWYRQAAGRGLQLLFYSVGIGQISSEVPQNLSASRPQDRQFILSSKKLLLSDSGFYLCACRKGRGEKMNTEAFFGQGTRLTVV.

This chain uses TRBV25-1 with TRBJ1-4; 10 bases map to TRBD1. Germline V gene lookup returns CDR1 MGHDK and CDR2 SYGVNS. V shed 3 bases and J 5 bases; nucleotides not matched to a gene: 9. This CDR3 is built from 17 residues. The CDR3 is CASSDRSGGQGNEKLFF. Written as DNA, the CDR3 is TGTGCCAGCAGTGATCGTTCGGGGGGACAGGGGAATGAAAAACTGTTTTTT.

This chain connects TRBV5-1 to TRBJ2-7, with 10 bases that match TRBD1. The junction had 3 bases not matched to a gene; V was cut back by 0 bases and J by 6 bases. This CDR3 region has 14 residues. Germline V gene sequence: CDR1 SGHRS, CDR2 YFSETQ. CDR3 residues: CASSLADRGREQYF. The CDR3 nucleotides read TGCGCCAGCAGCTTGGCAGACAGGGGGCGCGAGCAGTACTTC.

This rearrangement joins TRBV11-2 to TRBJ2-1; the D is unclear. The CDR3 length is 13 residues. Germline loops: CDR1 SGHAT, CDR2 FQNNGV. The V and J ends lost 3 bases and 3 bases respectively, with 6 bases between them. The CDR3 sequence: CASSFTRYNEQFF. CDR3 bases: TGTGCCAGCAGCTTTACTCGCTACAATGAGCAGTTCTTC.

The table lists this clone with a few counts. The chain is built from TRBV30 and TRBJ1-1; the D gene is possibly TRBD1 (5 bases). Germline V lookup: CDR1 GTSNPN, CDR2 SVGIG (reference sequence). The CDR3 contains 10 residues. The CDR3 DNA sequence: TGTGCGGGGGGGTACGGTGAAGCTTTCTTT. As protein: CAGGYGEAFF.

V is TRBV29-1 and J is TRBJ1-1; D might be TRBD1 (6 bases). Germline V CDR1 and CDR2: SQVTM, ANQGSEA. V lost 4 bases and J 4 bases, leaving 10 bases between the germline ends. This CDR3 region has 12 residues. The CDR3 spells CSVAGDGTEAFF. The CDR3 nucleotides are TGCAGCGTTGCAGGGGACGGCACTGAAGCTTTCTTT.

The V and J genes are TRBV4-1 and TRBJ1-6, with 10 bases that match TRBD1. The junction had 12 bases not matched to a gene; V was cut back by 4 bases and J by 0 bases. The CDR3 length is 20 residues. Per the germline V gene, CDR1 is MGHRA and CDR2 is YSYEKL. The DNA of the CDR3 is TGCGCCAGCAGCCGTGGACCGGGACAGGGGTTCTTCTCCTATAATTCACCCCTCCACTTT. This translates into CASSRGPGQGFFSYNSPLHF.

This chain joins TRBV6-1 and TRBJ1-6, with D possibly being TRBD1 (6 bases). This CDR3 region has 18 residues. CDR1 and CDR2 (germline): MNHNS, SASEGT. Between the trimmed V and J ends, which lost 0 bases and 10 bases, there was a span of 22 bases. CDR3 bases: TGTGCCAGCAGTGAAGCGGACCAAAGAGGGGGTCGGTACTCACCCCTCCACTTT. This encodes CASSEADQRGGRYSPLHF.

This chain joins TRBV9 and TRBJ2-6; D perhaps matches TRBD2 (6 bases). The CDR3 contains 14 residues. The germline V gene encodes CDR1 SGDLS and CDR2 YYNGEE. The ends were cut back, 4 bases at V and 4 bases at J, with 9 bases in the middle. CDR3: CASSLGGGANVLTF. The CDR3 nucleotides read TGTGCCAGCAGCTTGGGGGGAGGGGCCAACGTCCTGACTTTC.

J is TRBJ1-2 and V is TRBV7-9; the match to TRBD1 covers 7 bases. Looked up from germline, CDR1 is SEHNR and CDR2 is FQNEAQ (reference sequence). The CDR3 covers 13 residues. J gave up 4 bases and V 6 bases, and 5 bases lay outside the gene matches. The chain's CDR3 is CASSSTGSYGYTF. CDR3 DNA sequence: TGTGCCAGCAGTTCGACAGGGTCCTATGGCTACACCTTC.

The chain combines TRBV5-4 with TRBJ1-2; D is possibly TRBD1 (6 bases). The CDR3 runs 15 residues. Looked up from germline, CDR1 is SGHNT and CDR2 is YYREEE (reference sequence). V gave up 0 bases and J gave up 4 bases, with 13 bases separating them. The CDR3 DNA reads as TGTGCCAGCAGCTTGGGGGCGGGGGCGGTCTATGGCTACACCTTC. This encodes CASSLGAGAVYGYTF.

V and J are TRBV7-9 and TRBJ2-1, with D maybe TRBD2 (6 bases). This CDR3 has 14 residues. Germline CDR1 SEHNR, CDR2 FQNEAQ (reference sequence). V was shortened by 2 bases and J by 9 bases, with 14 bases between the two germline ends. The CDR3 DNA follows: TGTGCCAGCAGCTTAATAATCGTGGGGGGTGAGCAGTTCTTC. It translates to CASSLIIVGGEQFF.

The CDR3 nucleotides are TGTGCCATCAGTCCGGACTCCGGCATGGCGCAGTACTTC. Its translation is CAISPDSGMAQYF. The rearrangement joins TRBV10-3 to TRBJ2-7, with D perhaps TRBD2 (5 bases). The CDR3 consists of 13 residues. Germline V lookup: CDR1 ENHRY, CDR2 SYGVKD. V was clipped by 5 bases and J by 9 bases, with 17 bases between them.

This chain joins TRBV6-5 and TRBJ2-3; no clear D gene. With 5 bases removed from V and 2 bases from J, the gap between germline ends came to 2 bases. This CDR3 comprises 11 residues. Germline V gene sequence: CDR1 MNHEY, CDR2 SVGAGI. The CDR3 is CASSNTDTQYF. The CDR3 coding sequence is TGTGCCAGCAGTAACACAGATACGCAGTATTTT.

The rearrangement links TRBV28 to TRBJ2-5; D is ambiguous. Trimming removed 3 bases from V and 1 base from J, with 18 bases in between. CDR1 is MDHEN and CDR2 is SYDVKM in the germline V gene. This CDR3 has 17 residues. CDR3 region: CASSLNQWLQTQETQYF. For the CDR3, the DNA is TGTGCCAGCAGTTTGAATCAGTGGTTGCAGACCCAAGAGACCCAGTACTTC.

The gene calls are TRBV7-3 and TRBJ2-2; the D is unclear. CDR1 and CDR2 (germline): SGHTA, FQGTGA. V lost 5 bases and J lost 1, with 5 bases in between. This CDR3 contains 13 residues. The CDR3 bases are TGTGCCAGCAGCCCCAGGAACACCGGGGAGCTGTTTTTT. Encoded protein: CASSPRNTGELFF.

The chain links TRBV5-1 to TRBJ1-1; 10 nucleotides agree with TRBD1. Trimming took 4 bases from V and 2 from J; bases not matched to a gene: 5. The V gene's germline CDR1 is SGHRS and CDR2 YFSETQ. This CDR3 has 15 residues. CDR3 residues: CASSTGQGGNTEAFF. In DNA, the CDR3 is TGCGCCAGCAGCACCGGACAGGGGGGTAACACTGAAGCTTTCTTT.

The chain employs TRBV14 and TRBJ2-7; 9 positions match TRBD1. The CDR3 totals 14 residues. Germline CDR1 and CDR2: SGHDN and FVKESK. The J segment lost 6 bases and the V segment lost 2 bases, leaving 5 bases of the junction unmatched. CDR3 coding DNA: TGTGCCAGCAGCCAATTCGGGACAGGGATCGAGCAGTACTTC. It specifies CASSQFGTGIEQYF.